This T cell receptor beta chain derives from a study of OX40 agonist ivuxolimab in advanced cancers. Study details: Ivuxolimab is a fully human IgG2 antibody that activates OX40 (CD134). At 0.01 to 10 mg/kg, ivuxolimab was administered intravenously to patients every 2 weeks. Treatment received earlier with anti-PD-1, anti-PD-L1 or anti-CTLA-4 agents was allowed, and around 36% had some.

The V gene's germline CDR1 is MNHEY and CDR2 SMNVEV (reference sequence). This CDR3 has 15 amino acids. V lost 6 bases to trimming and J lost 9 bases; unmatched junction nucleotides: 5. The protocol was immunoSEQ multiplex PCR, while the TCRdb copy is restricted to in-frame clones and leaves out a portion. This table has 90,000 to 100,000 clones, around 95% appearing once. This TCR was recovered from an adult with an advanced solid tumor such as melanoma, head and neck, liver or kidney cancer. Sequencing was performed on CD4+ or CD8+ T cells sorted from blood, taken in a trial of the OX40 agonist ivuxolimab. The V and J genes are TRBV27 and TRBJ2-1; 16 bases agree with TRBD2. CDR3 DNA sequence: TGTGCCAGCAGCCCGGGGACTAGCGGGAGGGGTGAGCAGTTCTTC. Translated: CASSPGTSGRGEQFF.